The 16 T cell receptor beta chains below come from one sample, sequenced in a study of blood T cell repertoires in COVID-19. Libraries were prepared by immunoSEQ multiplex PCR; TCRdb keeps only in-frame clonotypes and omits some of them. The repertoire holds about 150,000 clones, with 85% to 90% as singletons. The sequencing input was peripheral blood. The receptor source for this set is a woman aged 40 to 50 with acute or convalescent COVID-19.

The chain recombines TRBV2 with TRBJ1-6; weak D call: TRBD1 (5 bases). This CDR3 comprises 13 residues. Trimming cost V 5 bases and J 5 bases, with 7 bases left between them. CDR1 and CDR2 from the germline V gene are SNHLY and FYNNEI. CDR3 nucleotides: TGTGCCAGCAGTACCAGGGATAATTCACCCCTCCACTTT. Protein product: CASSTRDNSPLHF.

CDR3 DNA: TGTGCCAGCAGTTACTCCTCCGGGACACACACTGAAGCTTTCTTT. As protein: CASSYSSGTHTEAFF. This rearrangement joins TRBV6-5 to TRBJ1-1, with a tentative D call TRBD1 (6 bases). Trimming left V 0 bases short and J 3 bases short, with 11 bases between. Germline-derived CDR1 and CDR2 are MNHEY and SVGAGI. This CDR3 spans 15 amino acids.

The chain uses TRBV7-9 and TRBJ1-1; D is unresolved. This CDR3 spans 14 amino acids. Looked up from germline, CDR1 is SEHNR and CDR2 is FQNEAQ (reference sequence). Deletions cut 5 bases from V and 4 bases from J, with 14 bases between. Here the CDR3 reads CASSAPPGSTEAFF. CDR3 coding DNA: TGTGCCAGCAGCGCCCCCCCGGGAAGCACTGAAGCTTTCTTT.

This chain joins TRBV5-4 and TRBJ1-2; 9 bases are shared with TRBD1. This CDR3 comprises 15 residues. CDR1 and CDR2 from the germline V gene are SGHNT and YYREEE (reference sequence). V lost 2 bases and J lost 0; bases outside the gene matches: 2. CDR3 residues: CASSLRTGANYGYTF. CDR3 DNA sequence: TGTGCCAGCAGCTTACGGACAGGGGCTAACTATGGCTACACCTTC.

The chain carries TRBV3-1 (or the pseudogene TRBV3-2) and TRBJ2-3, with D possibly matching TRBD1 (6 bases). Trimming took 3 bases from V and 2 from J, leaving 12 bases between them. Germline V gene data show CDR1 as LGHDT and CDR2 as YNNKEL (reference sequence). The length of the CDR3 is 15 residues. CDR3 in amino acids: CASSHSGQYTDTQYF. The CDR3, as DNA: TGTGCCAGCAGCCACTCAGGACAGTACACAGATACGCAGTATTTT.

V and J are TRBV6-5 and TRBJ1-2; 7 positions agree with TRBD1. Germline loops: CDR1 MNHEY, CDR2 SVGAGI. J gave up 2 bases and V 6 bases, and 9 bases lay outside the gene matches. The CDR3 totals 15 residues. This CDR3 is CASSGRSGQNYGYTF. Written as DNA, the CDR3 is TGTGCCAGCAGCGGTCGCTCGGGACAGAACTATGGCTACACCTTC.

The genes are TRBV13 and TRBJ1-6; the D is unclear. CDR1 PRHDT and CDR2 FYEKMQ come from the germline V gene (reference sequence). The CDR3 covers 16 residues. V was cut by 0 bases and J by 3 bases, with 9 bases left in between. The CDR3 reads CASSLGPGNYNSPLHF. The DNA for the CDR3 is TGTGCCAGCAGCTTAGGCCCCGGGAACTATAATTCACCCCTCCACTTT.

The rearrangement joins TRBV7-3 to TRBJ2-2; D perhaps matches TRBD2 (6 bases). Looked up from germline, CDR1 is SGHTA and CDR2 is FQGTGA. Trimming shortened V by 5 bases and J by 0 bases, and 13 bases separated the two germline ends. CDR3 length equals 16 residues. CDR3 loop: CASSRTSTANTGELFF. CDR3 nucleotides: TGTGCCAGCAGCCGTACTAGCACCGCGAACACCGGGGAGCTGTTTTTT.

The V gene is TRBV28, the J gene TRBJ1-2; tentative D call: TRBD1 (6 bases). Trimming removed 7 bases at V and 0 bases at J, with 18 bases between. This CDR3 comprises 16 residues. From germline, CDR1 is MDHEN and CDR2 SYDVKM. The chain's CDR3 is CASMSTGSVANYGYTF. The CDR3 DNA sequence: TGTGCCAGCATGAGTACAGGGTCGGTAGCTAACTATGGCTACACCTTC.

The chain employs TRBV2 and TRBJ2-3; D might be TRBD1 (6 bases). V was shortened by 5 bases and J by 2 bases, with 11 bases between the two germline ends. CDR3 length equals 14 residues. Germline CDR1 SNHLY, CDR2 FYNNEI. CDR3 amino acids: CASSPDRYTDTQYF. The CDR3 DNA is TGTGCCAGCAGTCCCGACAGGTACACAGATACGCAGTATTTT.

The V and J genes are TRBV18 and TRBJ1-4; D gene uncertain. CDR3 size: 14 residues. The V end was cut by 1 base, the J end by 1 base, with 4 bases between. Germline CDR1 and CDR2: KGHSH and LQKENI. The CDR3 sequence: CASSPRRTNEKLFF. As DNA, the CDR3 is TGTGCCAGCTCACCACGGAGAACTAATGAAAAACTGTTTTTT.

This clone was seen a single time. The chain couples TRBV15 to TRBJ2-1, with 11 bases lining up with TRBD2. Germline-derived CDR1 and CDR2 are LNHNV and YYDKDF (reference sequence). The J segment lost 6 bases and the V segment lost 5 bases, leaving 6 bases of the junction unmatched. There are 15 residues in the CDR3. CDR3 loop: CATSGRLAGSNEQFF. In DNA, the CDR3 is TGTGCCACCAGCGGACGACTAGCGGGAAGCAATGAGCAGTTCTTC.

This chain links TRBV19 with TRBJ1-1; the D gene is possibly TRBD1 (6 bases). Germline V gene sequence: CDR1 LNHDA, CDR2 SQIVND (reference sequence). The CDR3 runs 17 residues. V dropped 7 bases and J dropped 4 bases, with 25 bases sitting between them. The chain's CDR3 is CASTHPHMGGRTTEAFF. The CDR3 DNA reads TGTGCCAGTACCCACCCCCACATGGGGGGGCGGACCACTGAAGCTTTCTTT.

The count of this clone is one. The chain is built from TRBV7-9 and TRBJ1-1; D is perhaps TRBD1 (6 bases). This CDR3 has 17 amino acids. CDR1 and CDR2 from the germline V gene are SEHNR and FQNEAQ (reference sequence). Deletions cut 6 bases from V and 2 bases from J, with 22 bases between. CDR3 nucleotide sequence: TGTGCCAGCAGACTCGGGAGGCCCGGGACACTTAACACTGAAGCTTTCTTT. Protein sequence: CASRLGRPGTLNTEAFF.

In the case of this clone: Different DNA sequences within this sample yield the same CDR3. The chain recombines TRBV12-3 or TRBV12-4 with TRBJ1-2; D is unresolved. The germline V and J ends were trimmed by 3 bases and 6 bases, with 8 bases remaining between them. This CDR3 region has 12 residues. CDR3 sequence (DNA): TGTGCCAGCAGTTTTACGGGGAATGGCTACACCTTC. Its protein is CASSFTGNGYTF.

This clone was recorded a few times. The V gene is TRBV25-1, the J gene TRBJ2-7; D not resolved. The CDR3 contains 13 residues. Looked up from germline, CDR1 is MGHDK and CDR2 is SYGVNS. V lost 4 bases and J lost 6, with 13 bases in between. The CDR3 DNA reads TGTGCCAGCAGTGGAAGATCCACGGGCGAGCAGTACTTC. This gives the protein CASSGRSTGEQYF.